The present T cell receptor (beta chain) was sequenced within a study of long-term antiretroviral therapy in people with HIV. Study context: The immediate-ART recommendation dates to 2015, and the earliest samples predate it by about a decade.

Remarks on this clone: Its antigen remains unidentified.

Survey-level immunoSEQ v3.0 assays were run. Clones were read by immunoSEQ multiplex PCR, and TCRdb kept only the in-frame ones, dropping some. The sample records 25,000 to 35,000 clones, approximately 97% being singletons. Study-wide results and limits: Blood, drawn from about 2003 to 2017, may reflect older ART regimens. HIV repertoires had narrower CDR3 length ranges than controls.

Before DNA extraction, roughly 0.95-10 million cryopreserved PBMC were held in the samples. V lost 3 bases and J 8 bases, leaving 10 bases between the germline ends. From germline, CDR1 is SEHNR and CDR2 FQNEAQ (reference sequence). This CDR3 has 12 residues. The chain carries TRBV7-9 and TRBJ1-1; D is unresolved. The source material was unsorted PBMCs, sampled 6.9 years after starting antiretroviral therapy. This sequence originates from a young man with HIV. CDR3 region: CASSFSTSEAFF. The DNA for the CDR3 is TGTGCCAGCAGCTTTTCTACCTCGGAAGCTTTCTTT.